This is a list of T cell receptor beta chains from one sample in a study of OX40 agonist ivuxolimab in advanced cancers. The table came from immunoSEQ multiplex PCR; TCRdb's copy has only in-frame clones and leaves some out. The sample has over 40,000 clones; 80% to 85% are singletons. This sample comprised CD4+ or CD8+ T cells sorted from blood, obtained in a trial of the OX40 agonist ivuxolimab. The source is an adult with an advanced solid tumor such as melanoma, head and neck, liver or kidney cancer. CDR3s include the opening cysteine and the closing phenylalanine or tryptophan. The D gene is left open where the match is weak. Clone size is shown for a subset of rows, as once, few, many or a class of expanded clone.

D | size | J | V | DNA | CDR3
TRBD2 | - | TRBJ2-5 | TRBV30 | TGTGCCTGGGACGTCGGTAGCGGGGAAGAGACCCAGTACTTC | CAWDVGSGEETQYF
TRBD2 | - | TRBJ2-5 | TRBV4-2 | TGTGCCAGCAGCCAAGCTTGGGAGGGGAGGAAGACCCAGTACTTC | CASSQAWEGRKTQYF
- | - | TRBJ2-1 | TRBV19 | TGTGCCAGTAGTGCCATGGTAGGGTGGCACAATGAGCAGTTCTTC | CASSAMVGWHNEQFF
TRBD1 | - | TRBJ1-3 | TRBV7-8 | TGTGCCAGCAGCTTACGTACAGGGGCTGGGCCTGGAAACACCATATATTTT | CASSLRTGAGPGNTIYF
- | - | TRBJ2-3 | TRBV30 | TGTGCCTGGATGGGGGGAGGTACGCAGTATTTT | CAWMGGGTQYF
TRBD2 | - | TRBJ2-3 | TRBV19 | TGTGCCAGTAGTATAGCTAGCGGGGACACAGATACGCAGTATTTT | CASSIASGDTDTQYF
- | - | TRBJ2-7 | TRBV7-2 | TGTGCCAGCAGCTTAGGAGGTCTTCCCCGAGACGAGCAGTACTTC | CASSLGGLPRDEQYF
TRBD1 | - | TRBJ2-5 | TRBV28 | TGTGCCAGCAGTCCTCCCCGGACAGGGGAGACCCAGTACTTC | CASSPPRTGETQYF
TRBD1 | - | TRBJ2-1 | TRBV27 | TGTGCCAGCACCCATCTCGTAACAGGGGGTACAAGCTCCTACAATGAGCAGTTCTTC | CASTHLVTGGTSSYNEQFF
TRBD1 | - | TRBJ1-2 | TRBV10-3 | TGTGCCATCAGTCCTCCCAGGGGGCAGGGGGATGGCTACACCTTC | CAISPPRGQGDGYTF
- | - | TRBJ2-7 | TRBV7-2 | TGTGCCAGCAGCTTCGCCAGGGGCTCCTACGAGCAGTACTTC | CASSFARGSYEQYF
- | - | TRBJ1-4 | TRBV18 | TGTGCCAGCTCACCACCGGCTGGCTGGGGGACTAATGAAAAACTGTTTTTT | CASSPPAGWGTNEKLFF
TRBD1 | - | TRBJ2-7 | TRBV6-5 | TGTGCCAGCAGTTACCGACAGGGGACCTACGAGCAGTACTTC | CASSYRQGTYEQYF
- | - | TRBJ2-7 | TRBV21-1 | TGTGCCAGCAGGTACAACGAGCAGTACTTC | CASRYNEQYF
- | - | TRBJ2-7 | TRBV10-3 | TGTGCCATCGGAGCGGAGACCAACTACGAGCAGTACTTC | CAIGAETNYEQYF
- | - | TRBJ2-2 | TRBV5-1 | TGCGCCAGCAGCTTGGTGGGGTCTGCCGGGGAGCTGTTTTTT | CASSLVGSAGELFF
- | - | TRBJ1-5 | TRBV10-2 | TGCGCCAGCACCTACTCGGGGGATAGCAATCAGCCCCAGCATTTT | CASTYSGDSNQPQHF
TRBD1 | - | TRBJ1-5 | TRBV10-3 | TGTGCCACACAGGGGGATAGCAATCAGCCCCAGCATTTT | CATQGDSNQPQHF
- | - | TRBJ1-1 | TRBV30 | TGTGCCTGGAGTGAGAACTGGAACACTGAAGCTTTCTTT | CAWSENWNTEAFF
- | - | TRBJ1-2 | TRBV6-4 | TGTGCCAGCAGGGCGCAGGGAGGGTCTGTGCATGGCTACACCTTC | CASRAQGGSVHGYTF
- | few | TRBJ1-4 | TRBV27 | TGTGCCAGCGGATACAGGGCGACTAATGAAAAACTGTTTTTT | CASGYRATNEKLFF
TRBD2 | - | TRBJ2-5 | TRBV19 | TGTGCCAGTAGCACATACAGGGGGACCCGACTAGCGGGAGGGATTCAAGAGACCCAGTACTTC | CASSTYRGTRLAGGIQETQYF
TRBD1 | - | TRBJ2-7 | TRBV11-2 | TGTGCCAGCAGCTTAGTGGGGACAGTCAACGAGCAGTACTTC | CASSLVGTVNEQYF
TRBD2 | - | TRBJ2-2 | TRBV6-4 | TGTGCCAGCACCGGACTAGCGGTTAACACCGGGGAGCTGTTTTTT | CASTGLAVNTGELFF
- | - | TRBJ2-1 | TRBV9 | TGTGCCAGCAGCGTAGCCGAGGGCAGGGAAAATGAGCAGTTCTTC | CASSVAEGRENEQFF
- | - | TRBJ1-5 | TRBV7-2 | TGTGCCAGCAGCTTAGGGGGACAATTCAATCAGCCCCAGCATTTT | CASSLGGQFNQPQHF